The next 21 T cell receptor beta chains were all read from a single sample in a study of cytomegalovirus exposure and HLA in healthy donors. The PCR employed 60 Vbeta primers together with 13 Jbeta primers. Measured with immunoSEQ multiplex PCR; TCRdb has only the in-frame clones, and not every one. In the table there are about 200,000 clones, 65% to 80% of which are singletons. Specimen: PBMCs. Receptors were obtained from a girl under 10 years old in good health and CMV-seronegative.

The chain combines TRBV4-1 with TRBJ2-1; the match to TRBD2 covers 14 bases. The CDR3 runs 16 residues. V lost 2 bases to trimming and J lost 6 bases; unmatched junction nucleotides: 3. Germline CDR1 reads MGHRA; CDR2 reads YSYEKL. Here the CDR3 reads CASSQRGLAGANEQFF. As DNA, the CDR3 is TGCGCCAGCAGCCAACGGGGACTAGCGGGAGCCAATGAGCAGTTCTTC.

The chain uses TRBV5-6 and TRBJ1-2; the match to TRBD1 covers 7 bases. V gave up 2 bases and J gave up 8 bases; unmatched junction bases: 6. Per the germline V gene, CDR1 is SGHDT and CDR2 is YYEEEE. The CDR3 contains 13 residues. Here the CDR3 reads CASSFGTETGYTF. In nucleotides, the CDR3 is TGTGCCAGCAGCTTCGGGACAGAGACCGGCTACACCTTC.

Only a few counts were recorded for this clone. V and J are TRBV4-1 and TRBJ2-2, with 7 bases aligning to TRBD2. Germline V gene lookup returns CDR1 MGHRA and CDR2 YSYEKL. With 7 bases clipped from V and 1 base from J, the junction kept 6 bases outside the gene matches. The CDR3 sequence is 15 residues long. CDR3 nucleotides: TGCGCCAGCACGCAGGCGGGAGAGAACACCGGGGAGCTGTTTTTT. Translating it yields CASTQAGENTGELFF.

This chain connects TRBV19 to TRBJ1-5; TRBD1 might be the D (6 bases). CDR3 length: 17 residues. Trimming removed 2 bases from V and 7 bases from J, with 21 bases in between. Germline lookup yields CDR1 LNHDA and CDR2 SQIVND (reference sequence). The CDR3: CASSIIGAAGAKQPQHF. CDR3 nucleotide sequence: TGTGCCAGTAGTATAATAGGAGCGGCAGGGGCTAAACAGCCCCAGCATTTT. The complete variable domain, with remaining parts taken from reference TRBV19 and TRBJ1-5, reads DGGITQSPKYLFRKEGQNVTLSCEQNLNHDAMYWYRQDPGQGLRLIYYSQIVNDFQKGDIAEGYSVSREKKESFPLTVTSAQKNPTAFYLCASSIIGAAGAKQPQHFGDGTRLSIL.

The genes are TRBV27 and TRBJ1-1; D not resolved. Germline CDR1 is MNHEY and CDR2 is SMNVEV (reference sequence). V lost 5 bases to trimming and J lost 1 base, with 5 bases between them. The CDR3 has 12 residues. For the CDR3, the DNA is TGTGCCAGCAGTGGCGGGAACACTGAAGCTTTCTTT. This sequence encodes CASSGGNTEAFF.

The chain uses TRBV2 and TRBJ2-3; 8 nucleotides match TRBD2. The CDR3 consists of 14 residues. Unmatched junction bases numbered 4, after V lost 3 bases and J lost 5 bases. CDR1 and CDR2 from the germline V gene are SNHLY and FYNNEI. The CDR3 here is CASSDELAGDTQYF. CDR3 nucleotides: TGTGCCAGCAGTGATGAGCTAGCGGGAGATACGCAGTATTTT.

The chain joins TRBV10-3 to TRBJ1-5; D gene uncertain. The germline V and J ends were trimmed by 0 bases and 5 bases, with 5 bases remaining between them. Germline-derived CDR1 and CDR2 are ENHRY and SYGVKD. This CDR3 is 13 amino acids long. The CDR3 is CAISESPYQPQHF. CDR3 nucleotides: TGTGCCATCAGTGAGTCTCCCTATCAGCCCCAGCATTTT.

The chain couples TRBV18 to TRBJ1-4, with a tentative D call TRBD1 (5 bases). CDR3 length: 15 amino acids. Per the germline V gene, CDR1 is KGHSH and CDR2 is LQKENI. V was trimmed by 1 base and J by 3 bases, leaving 9 bases between them. CDR3 protein: CASSPRQGSNEKLFF. The CDR3 bases are TGTGCCAGCTCACCACGGCAGGGCTCTAATGAAAAACTGTTTTTT.

The chain has TRBV10-2 and TRBJ1-1, with D possibly TRBD1 on 6 matching bases. Trimming removed 6 bases from V and 0 bases from J, with 11 bases in between. This CDR3 spans 14 amino acids. From germline, CDR1 is WSHSY and CDR2 SAAADI. The CDR3 nucleotides are TGCGCCAGCAGAGAGGGGGGGATGAACACTGAAGCTTTCTTT. Amino acid sequence: CASREGGMNTEAFF.

The V and J genes are TRBV7-6 and TRBJ1-2; TRBD1 matches 11 bases. CDR1 and CDR2 (germline): SGHVS, FNYEAQ. Unmatched junction bases numbered 13, after V lost 5 bases and J lost 8 bases. The CDR3 is 16 residues long. The CDR3 here is CASSHEAGQGAIGYTF. The CDR3 nucleotides read TGTGCCAGCAGCCACGAAGCTGGACAGGGGGCGATCGGCTACACCTTC.

The genes are TRBV11-2 and TRBJ2-3; 13 bases line up with TRBD2. Germline CDR1 is SGHAT and CDR2 is FQNNGV. Trimming cost V 6 bases and J 4 bases; bases outside gene matches: 10. The CDR3 has 17 amino acids. The CDR3 nucleotides read TGTGCCAGCAGGGGACTAGCGGGATACCCTGGCGCAGATACGCAGTATTTT. It translates to CASRGLAGYPGADTQYF.

The chain links TRBV2 to TRBJ2-3, with D perhaps TRBD2 (6 bases). The germline V gene has CDR1 SNHLY and CDR2 FYNNEI. The CDR3 covers 15 residues. The V gene lost 4 bases and the J gene lost 1 base, with 12 bases spanning the gap. CDR3 protein: CASSASGDGTDTQYF. CDR3 nucleotides: TGTGCCAGCAGTGCTTCGGGGGACGGCACAGATACGCAGTATTTT.

The DNA for the CDR3 is TGTGCCACCAGCACAGACAGAAACCCCTACAATGAGCAGTTCTTC. Residues: CATSTDRNPYNEQFF. This chain uses TRBV15 with TRBJ2-1; D possibly corresponds to TRBD1 (5 bases). This CDR3 contains 15 residues. The germline gives CDR1 LNHNV, CDR2 YYDKDF (reference sequence). Deletions cut 4 bases from V and 2 bases from J, with 12 bases between.

The rearrangement links TRBV30 to TRBJ1-2; TRBD1 aligns across 7 bases. The CDR3 consists of 14 residues. V lost 5 bases and J lost 2; bases outside the gene matches: 8. CDR1 GTSNPN and CDR2 SVGIG come from the germline V gene (reference sequence). In DNA form, the CDR3 reads TGTGCCTGGGAACCGGGACAGTTAAACTATGGCTACACCTTC. As protein: CAWEPGQLNYGYTF.

V gene TRBV12-5 combines with J gene TRBJ2-3, with 16 bases fitting TRBD2. The CDR3 contains 18 residues. Germline-derived CDR1 and CDR2 are LGHNT and FRNRAP. With 1 base clipped from V and 1 base from J, the junction kept 2 bases outside the gene matches. In nucleotides, the CDR3 is TGTGCTAGTGGTTTGGGCGGGACTAGCGGGGGGGGCACAGATACGCAGTATTTT. Encoded protein: CASGLGGTSGGGTDTQYF.

This clone has a handful of counts. This chain links TRBV9 with TRBJ2-6; 7 positions agree with TRBD2. V shed 3 bases, J shed 0 bases, and the junction held 3 bases outside the gene matches. The CDR3 has 16 residues. Germline V gene lookup returns CDR1 SGDLS and CDR2 YYNGEE. This CDR3 reads CASSGGGLSGANVLTF. DNA of the CDR3: TGTGCCAGCAGCGGGGGAGGGCTCTCTGGGGCCAACGTCCTGACTTTC.

The chain couples TRBV6-5 to TRBJ2-1, with D perhaps TRBD2 (7 bases). The CDR3 loop spans 16 amino acids. V was shortened by 1 base and J by 2 bases, with 12 bases between the two germline ends. Germline assignment: CDR1 MNHEY and CDR2 SVGAGI. CDR3 DNA sequence: TGTGCCAGCAGTTACTGGCGGGGGCGAACCTACAATGAGCAGTTCTTC. Its protein product is CASSYWRGRTYNEQFF.

V gene TRBV5-4 combines with J gene TRBJ2-2; TRBD1 is a possible D gene (6 bases). In germline, CDR1 is SGHNT, CDR2 YYREEE (reference sequence). CDR3 length: 16 residues. Between the trimmed V and J ends, which lost 2 bases and 5 bases, there was a span of 16 bases. CDR3 nucleotides: TGTGCCAGCAGCTTAAGCTTAGGGGGATCAACCGGGGAGCTGTTTTTT. This sequence encodes CASSLSLGGSTGELFF.

This clone has more than one count but fewer than ten. The V and J genes are TRBV7-9 and TRBJ2-6, with D maybe TRBD1 (5 bases). Germline loops: CDR1 SEHNR, CDR2 FQNEAQ (reference sequence). The CDR3 contains 18 residues. Trimming took 3 bases from V and 4 from J, leaving 19 bases between them. The CDR3 region has the DNA TGTGCCAGCAGCTTGGCGGCAGGGTCTTACGGAGGGGCCAACGTCCTGACTTTC. It specifies CASSLAAGSYGGANVLTF.

J is TRBJ2-6 and V is TRBV10-3; 8 positions match TRBD1. Unmatched junction bases numbered 8, after V lost 4 bases and J lost 9 bases. Per the germline V gene, CDR1 is ENHRY and CDR2 is SYGVKD. CDR3 size: 15 residues. The CDR3 nucleotides read TGTGCCATCAGTGGCCTACAGGGGGAAGGCAACGTCCTGACTTTC. It is translated as CAISGLQGEGNVLTF.

The chain recombines TRBV11-2 with TRBJ2-1; 7 bases agree with TRBD2. Germline values: CDR1 SGHAT, CDR2 FQNNGV. V gave up 3 bases and J gave up 6 bases; unmatched junction bases: 2. The CDR3 covers 13 residues. The CDR3 loop reads CASSFPGGNEQFF. CDR3 DNA: TGTGCCAGCAGCTTTCCGGGGGGCAATGAGCAGTTCTTC.